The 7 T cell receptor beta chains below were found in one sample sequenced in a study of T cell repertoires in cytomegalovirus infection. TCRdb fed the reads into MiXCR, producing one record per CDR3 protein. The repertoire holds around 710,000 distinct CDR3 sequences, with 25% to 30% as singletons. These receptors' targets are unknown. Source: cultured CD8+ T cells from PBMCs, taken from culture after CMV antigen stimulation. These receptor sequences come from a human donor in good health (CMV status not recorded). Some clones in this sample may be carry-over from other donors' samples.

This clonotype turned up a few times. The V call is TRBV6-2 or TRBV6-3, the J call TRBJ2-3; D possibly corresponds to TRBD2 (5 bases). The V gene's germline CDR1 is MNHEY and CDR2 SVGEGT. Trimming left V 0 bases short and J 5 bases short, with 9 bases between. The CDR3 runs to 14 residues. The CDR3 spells CASSYSIAGDTQYF. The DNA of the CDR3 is TGTGCCAGCAGTTACTCGATCGCGGGAGATACGCAGTATTTT.

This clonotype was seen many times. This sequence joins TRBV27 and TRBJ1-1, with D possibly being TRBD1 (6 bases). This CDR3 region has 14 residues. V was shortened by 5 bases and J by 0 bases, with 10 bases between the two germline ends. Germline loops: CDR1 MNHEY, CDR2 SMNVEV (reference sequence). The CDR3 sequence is CASSRGQLNTEAFF. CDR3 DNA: TGTGCCAGCAGTAGAGGACAGTTGAACACTGAAGCTTTCTTT.

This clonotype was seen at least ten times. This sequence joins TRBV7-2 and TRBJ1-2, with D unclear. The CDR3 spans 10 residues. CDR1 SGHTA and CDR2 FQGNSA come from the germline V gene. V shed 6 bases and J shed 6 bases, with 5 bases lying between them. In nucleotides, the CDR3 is TGTGCCAGCAGGGGAGATGGCTACACCTTC. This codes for CASRGDGYTF. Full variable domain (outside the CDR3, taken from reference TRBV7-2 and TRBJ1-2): GAGVSQSPSNKVTEKGKDVELRCDPISGHTALYWYRQSLGQGLEFLIYFQGNSAPDKSGLPSDRFSAERTGGSVSTLTIQRTQQEDSAVYLCASRGDGYTFGSGTRLTVV.

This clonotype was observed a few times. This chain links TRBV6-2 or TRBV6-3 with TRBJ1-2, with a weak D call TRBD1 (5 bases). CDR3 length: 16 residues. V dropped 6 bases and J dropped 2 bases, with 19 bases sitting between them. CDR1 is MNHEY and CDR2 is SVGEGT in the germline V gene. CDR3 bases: TGTGCCAGCAGCCCCGCCGTTCAGGGACGGAACTATGGCTACACCTTC. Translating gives CASSPAVQGRNYGYTF.

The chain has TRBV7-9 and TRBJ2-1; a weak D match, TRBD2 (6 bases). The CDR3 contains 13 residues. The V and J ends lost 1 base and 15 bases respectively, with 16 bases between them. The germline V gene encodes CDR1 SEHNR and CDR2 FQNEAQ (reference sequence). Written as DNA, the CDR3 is TGTGCCAGCAGCTTAGGACTAATGGGGGGAACGTTCTTC. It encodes CASSLGLMGGTFF.

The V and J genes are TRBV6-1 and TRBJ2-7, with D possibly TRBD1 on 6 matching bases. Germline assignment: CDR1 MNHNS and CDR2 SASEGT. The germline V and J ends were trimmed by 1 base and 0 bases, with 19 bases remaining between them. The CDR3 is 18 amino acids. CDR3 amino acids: CASSEGAYREHSSYEQYF. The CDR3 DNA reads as TGTGCCAGCAGTGAAGGGGCATACAGGGAGCATAGCTCCTACGAGCAGTACTTC.

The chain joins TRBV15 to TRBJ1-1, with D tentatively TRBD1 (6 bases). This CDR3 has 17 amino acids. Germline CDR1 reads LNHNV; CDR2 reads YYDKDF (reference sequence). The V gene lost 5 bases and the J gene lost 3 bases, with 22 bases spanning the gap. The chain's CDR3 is CATSCHRDAGKYTEAFF. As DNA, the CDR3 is TGTGCCACCAGCTGCCACAGGGACGCGGGAAAGTACACTGAAGCTTTCTTT.